The table lists the clone carrying this T cell receptor (beta chain) with a count of one. The data were taken from a study of blood T cell repertoires in COVID-19. This table comes from immunoSEQ multiplex PCR, and its TCRdb copy is limited to in-frame clones, with some not included. The sample shows fewer than 25,000 clones, around 90% of them seen only once. CDR1 and CDR2 (germline): KGHSH, LQKENI. CDR3 size: 14 residues. V was shortened by 6 bases and J by 0 bases, with 11 bases between the two germline ends. The chain is built from TRBV18 and TRBJ1-1, with D possibly matching TRBD1 (5 bases). The sequence came from a woman older than 75 with active COVID-19. Sequencing was carried out using peripheral blood. Written as DNA, the CDR3 is TGTGCCAGCTCCCGACAGACCATGAACACTGAAGCTTTCTTT. This sequence encodes CASSRQTMNTEAFF.